Detailed here is one TCR beta chain. This sample was taken from a study of sequential checkpoint blockade in melanoma. Study-level information: Each arm's sequence ended with maintenance nivolumab.

Treatment defined: randomized to nivolumab then ipilimumab (arm A) or the reverse (arm B). No patient had prior DNA-damaging chemotherapy. Live CD3+CD8+ CD19− CD56− cells were sorted from PBMCs. The protocol was immunoSEQ multiplex PCR, while the TCRdb copy is restricted to in-frame clones and leaves out a portion. The repertoire holds about 25,000 clones, with over 60% as singletons. CDR3 length: 16 amino acids. Per the germline V gene, CDR1 is MGHDK and CDR2 is SYGVNS. The V and J ends lost 4 bases and 7 bases respectively, with 22 bases between them. This receptor was obtained from a human donor with melanoma. The starting material was CD8+ T cells sorted from blood (inferred from file names), obtained from a patient given nivolumab and ipilimumab in sequence. The chain is built from TRBV25-1 and TRBJ1-1; D call uncertain. The CDR3 loop is CASSGLEGIAEFEAFF. CDR3 nucleotides: TGTGCCAGCAGTGGCTTGGAGGGAATAGCTGAATTTGAAGCTTTCTTT.